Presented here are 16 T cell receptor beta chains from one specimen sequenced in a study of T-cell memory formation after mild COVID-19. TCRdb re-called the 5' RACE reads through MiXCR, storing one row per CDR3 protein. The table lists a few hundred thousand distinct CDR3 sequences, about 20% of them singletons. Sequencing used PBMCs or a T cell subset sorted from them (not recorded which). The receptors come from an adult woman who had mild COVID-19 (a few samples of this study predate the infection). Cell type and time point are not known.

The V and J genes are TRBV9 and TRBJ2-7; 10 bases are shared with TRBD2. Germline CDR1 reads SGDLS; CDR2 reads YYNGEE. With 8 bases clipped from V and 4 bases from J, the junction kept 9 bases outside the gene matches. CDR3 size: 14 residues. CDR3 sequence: CASGLAGDAYEQYF. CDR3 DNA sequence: TGTGCCAGTGGGCTAGCGGGAGATGCTTACGAGCAGTACTTC.

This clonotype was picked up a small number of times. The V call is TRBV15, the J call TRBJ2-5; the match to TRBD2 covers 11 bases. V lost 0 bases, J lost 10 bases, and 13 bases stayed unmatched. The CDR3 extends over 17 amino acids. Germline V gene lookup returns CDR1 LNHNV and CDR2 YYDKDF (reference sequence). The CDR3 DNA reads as TGTGCCACCAGCAGAGATATCAAGGCTAGCGGGGGGCCCCACCAGTACTTC. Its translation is CATSRDIKASGGPHQYF.

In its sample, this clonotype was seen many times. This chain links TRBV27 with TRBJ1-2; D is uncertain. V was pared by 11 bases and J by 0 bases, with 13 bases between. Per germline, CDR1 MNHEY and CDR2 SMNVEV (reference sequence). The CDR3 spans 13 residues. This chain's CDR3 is CAPPGSSNYGYTF. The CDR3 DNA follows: TGTGCCCCTCCGGGCAGCTCTAACTATGGCTACACCTTC.

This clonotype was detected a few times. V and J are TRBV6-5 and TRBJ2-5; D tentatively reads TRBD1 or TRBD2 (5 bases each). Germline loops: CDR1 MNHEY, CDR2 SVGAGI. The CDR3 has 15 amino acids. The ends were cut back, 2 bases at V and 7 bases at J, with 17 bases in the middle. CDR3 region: CASSYRGRAEGTQYF. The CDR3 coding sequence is TGTGCCAGCAGTTACAGGGGCAGAGCGGAAGGGACCCAGTACTTC.

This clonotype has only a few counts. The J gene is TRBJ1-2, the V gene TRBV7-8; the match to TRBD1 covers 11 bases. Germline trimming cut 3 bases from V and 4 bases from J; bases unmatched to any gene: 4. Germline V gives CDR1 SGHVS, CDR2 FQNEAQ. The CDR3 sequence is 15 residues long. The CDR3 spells CASSFGTGGPYGYTF. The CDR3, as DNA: TGTGCCAGCAGCTTTGGGACAGGGGGGCCCTATGGCTACACCTTC. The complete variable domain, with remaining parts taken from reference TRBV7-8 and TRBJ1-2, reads GAGVSQSPRYKVAKRGQDVALRCDPISGHVSLFWYQQALGQGPEFLTYFQNEAQLDKSGLPSDRFFAERPEGSVSTLKIQRTQQEDSAVYLCASSFGTGGPYGYTFGSGTRLTVV.

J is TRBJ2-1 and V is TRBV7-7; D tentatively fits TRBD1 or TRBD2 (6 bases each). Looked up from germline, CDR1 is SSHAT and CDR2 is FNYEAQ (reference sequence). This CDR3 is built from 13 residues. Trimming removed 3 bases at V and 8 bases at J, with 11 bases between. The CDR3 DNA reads TGTGCCAGCAGCTTCTCCGGGGGCTATGAGCAGTTCTTC. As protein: CASSFSGGYEQFF.

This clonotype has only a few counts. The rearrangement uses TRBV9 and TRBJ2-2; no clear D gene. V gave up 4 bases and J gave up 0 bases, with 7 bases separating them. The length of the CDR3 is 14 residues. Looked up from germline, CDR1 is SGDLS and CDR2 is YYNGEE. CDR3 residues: CASSSPANTGELFF. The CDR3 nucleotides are TGTGCCAGCAGCTCCCCAGCGAACACCGGGGAGCTGTTTTTT.

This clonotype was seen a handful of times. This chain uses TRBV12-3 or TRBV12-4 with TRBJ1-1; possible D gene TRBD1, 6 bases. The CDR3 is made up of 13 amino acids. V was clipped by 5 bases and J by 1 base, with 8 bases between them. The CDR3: CASSAGANTEAFF. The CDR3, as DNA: TGTGCCAGCAGTGCAGGGGCGAACACTGAAGCTTTCTTT.

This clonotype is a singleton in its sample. In DNA, the CDR3 is TGCAGTGCTAGTCCGAGCTCCTACAATGAGCAGTTCTTC. Encoded protein: CSASPSSYNEQFF. V and J are TRBV20-1 and TRBJ2-1; D is unresolved. CDR3 length: 13 residues. V was trimmed by 3 bases and J by 0 bases, leaving 6 bases between them. In germline, CDR1 is DFQATT, CDR2 SNEGSKA (reference sequence).

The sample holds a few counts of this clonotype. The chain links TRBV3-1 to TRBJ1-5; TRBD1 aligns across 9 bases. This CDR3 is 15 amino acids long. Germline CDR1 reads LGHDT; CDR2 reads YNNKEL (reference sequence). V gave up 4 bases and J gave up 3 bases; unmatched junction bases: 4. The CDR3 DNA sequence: TGTGCCAGCAGCCCCGGGACAGGGTACAATCAGCCCCAGCATTTT. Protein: CASSPGTGYNQPQHF. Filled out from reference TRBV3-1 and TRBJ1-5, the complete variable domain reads DTAVSQTPKYLVTQMGNDKSIKCEQNLGHDTMYWYKQDSKKFLKIMFSYNNKELIINETVPNRFSPKSPDKAHLNLHINSLELGDSAVYFCASSPGTGYNQPQHFGDGTRLSIL.

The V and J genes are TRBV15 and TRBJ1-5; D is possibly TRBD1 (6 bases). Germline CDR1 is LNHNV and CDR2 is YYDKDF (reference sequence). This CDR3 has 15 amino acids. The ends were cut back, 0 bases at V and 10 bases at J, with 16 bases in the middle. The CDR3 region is CATSRDLQGRGPQHF. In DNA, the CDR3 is TGTGCCACCAGCAGAGATTTGCAGGGGAGAGGCCCCCAGCATTTT.

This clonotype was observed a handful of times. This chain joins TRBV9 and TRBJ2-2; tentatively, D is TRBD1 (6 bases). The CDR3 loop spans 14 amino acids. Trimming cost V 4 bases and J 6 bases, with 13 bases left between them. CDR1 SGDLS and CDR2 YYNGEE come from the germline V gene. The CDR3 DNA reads TGTGCCAGCAGCCAAGACAGGCGATCCGGGGAGCTGTTTTTT. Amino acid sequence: CASSQDRRSGELFF.

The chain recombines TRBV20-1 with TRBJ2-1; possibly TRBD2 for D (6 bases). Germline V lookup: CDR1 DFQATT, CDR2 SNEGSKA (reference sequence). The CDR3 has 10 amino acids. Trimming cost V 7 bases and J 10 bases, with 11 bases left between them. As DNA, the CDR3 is TGCAGTGTGACTAGTTCGGAGCAGTTCTTC. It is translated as CSVTSSEQFF.

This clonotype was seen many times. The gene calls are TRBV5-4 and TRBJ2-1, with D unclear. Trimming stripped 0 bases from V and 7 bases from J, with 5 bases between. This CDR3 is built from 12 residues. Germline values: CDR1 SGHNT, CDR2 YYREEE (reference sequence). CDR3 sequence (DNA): TGTGCCAGCAGCTTGGACCGTAATGAGCAGTTCTTC. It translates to CASSLDRNEQFF.

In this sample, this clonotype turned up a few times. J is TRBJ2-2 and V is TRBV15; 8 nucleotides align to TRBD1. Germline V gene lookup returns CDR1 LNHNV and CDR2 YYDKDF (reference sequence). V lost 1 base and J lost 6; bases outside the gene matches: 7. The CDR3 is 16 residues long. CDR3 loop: CATSRGGTGRAGELFF. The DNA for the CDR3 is TGTGCCACCAGCAGAGGTGGGACAGGCCGGGCCGGGGAGCTGTTTTTT.

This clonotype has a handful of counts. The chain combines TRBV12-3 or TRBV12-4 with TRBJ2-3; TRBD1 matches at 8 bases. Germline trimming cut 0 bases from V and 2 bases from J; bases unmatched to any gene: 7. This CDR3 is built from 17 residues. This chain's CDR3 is CASSLARSGGFTDTQYF. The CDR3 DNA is TGTGCCAGCAGTTTAGCGCGGTCAGGGGGCTTCACAGATACGCAGTATTTT.